One and the same sample provided the 2 T cell receptor beta chains below, sequenced in a study of OX40 agonist ivuxolimab in advanced cancers. The table came from immunoSEQ multiplex PCR; TCRdb's copy has only in-frame clones and leaves some out. The table records 55,000 to 80,000 clones, about 92% of them present only once. Material: CD4+ or CD8+ T cells sorted from blood, obtained in a trial of the OX40 agonist ivuxolimab. The receptors originated from an adult with an advanced solid tumor such as melanoma, head and neck, liver or kidney cancer.

The chain carries TRBV6-5 and TRBJ1-1, with D tentatively TRBD1 (5 bases). The CDR3 consists of 15 residues. V was clipped by 4 bases and J by 4 bases, with 16 bases between them. CDR1 and CDR2 from the germline V gene are MNHEY and SVGAGI. The CDR3 nucleotides read TGTGCCAGCAGTTCGCCGTCAGGGCCGGGCACTGAAGCTTTCTTT. Amino acids: CASSSPSGPGTEAFF.

This clone appeared once. The V call is TRBV5-1, the J call TRBJ2-5; 7 positions agree with TRBD1. Looked up from germline, CDR1 is SGHRS and CDR2 is YFSETQ. The V segment lost 4 bases and the J segment 5 bases; nucleotides outside the gene matches: 11. The CDR3 covers 15 residues. The CDR3 here is CASSEPGQTSETQYF. CDR3 DNA sequence: TGCGCCAGCAGCGAGCCGGGACAGACCTCGGAGACCCAGTACTTC.